The next 13 T cell receptor beta chains were all read from a single sample in a study of blood T cells in healthy people across ages. Alongside a J-beta primer mix, a sample-barcoded 5' primer served in a second PCR lasting about 7 to 12 cycles. TCRdb re-analysed the 5' RACE reads in MiXCR, keeping a single row per CDR3 protein. The data contain over a million distinct CDR3 sequences, about 40% of them singletons. Sequences were obtained from blood. The receptors were gathered from a woman younger than 35 in good health.

The chain combines TRBV10-3 with TRBJ2-5; 14 positions agree with TRBD2. V gave up 6 bases and J gave up 11 bases; unmatched junction bases: 20. CDR1 is ENHRY and CDR2 is SYGVKD in the germline V gene. The CDR3 is made up of 18 amino acids. In DNA, the CDR3 is TGTGCCATCAGCCCGGGACTAGCGGGAGCTTCGTCCTACAATGAGCAGTACTTC. It specifies CAISPGLAGASSYNEQYF.

This chain uses TRBV27 with TRBJ1-4; TRBD1 agrees at 9 bases. The CDR3 has 14 amino acids. The germline V gene has CDR1 MNHEY and CDR2 SMNVEV (reference sequence). Unmatched junction bases numbered 7, after V lost 5 bases and J lost 9 bases. CDR3 nucleotide sequence: TGTGCCAGCAGTGTAGGACAGGGGAGTAAAAAACTGTTTTTT. Translated: CASSVGQGSKKLFF.

This clonotype has only a few counts. This clone may be a read error of a much larger clone one base away. J is TRBJ2-5 and V is TRBV9; D gene uncertain. Germline V gene data show CDR1 as SGDLS and CDR2 as YYNGEE. This CDR3 spans 15 amino acids. Trimming removed 0 bases at V and 11 bases at J, with 20 bases between. The DNA for the CDR3 is TGTGCCAGCAGCGTAGGACCAGAGGTGATCAATGAGCAGTACTTC. Its translation is CASSVGPEVINEQYF.

V usage is TRBV6-1 and J usage is TRBJ1-5; D is unclear. From germline, CDR1 is MNHNS and CDR2 SASEGT. Trimming stripped 7 bases from V and 1 base from J, with 8 bases between. This CDR3 has 13 amino acids. The CDR3 DNA is TGTGCCAGCACGAACAGCAGCAATCAGCCCCAGCATTTT. Translating it yields CASTNSSNQPQHF.

This clonotype was detected only a few times. The chain has TRBV10-3 and TRBJ2-1; a possible D gene is TRBD2 (6 bases). Trimming took 2 bases from V and 8 from J, leaving 13 bases between them. Looked up from germline, CDR1 is ENHRY and CDR2 is SYGVKD. The CDR3 covers 14 residues. The DNA for the CDR3 is TGTGCCATCAGTGAGCCTGGCGGGGTTGATGAGCAGTTCTTC. Translated, it gives CAISEPGGVDEQFF.

The chain joins TRBV5-4 to TRBJ2-3; 8 bases are a match to TRBD2. V lost 4 bases to trimming and J lost 4 bases; unmatched junction nucleotides: 8. CDR1 and CDR2 (germline): SGHNT, YYREEE (reference sequence). CDR3 size: 15 residues. DNA for the CDR3: TGTGCCAGCAGCCGGGGGGGAGCGAACGCAGATACGCAGTATTTT. Translated, it gives CASSRGGANADTQYF.

The CDR3 region is CASSFMAASEQYF. The CDR3 DNA is TGTGCCAGCAGTTTTATGGCGGCGTCCGAGCAGTACTTC. The chain combines TRBV12-3 or TRBV12-4 with TRBJ2-7; D remains ambiguous. This CDR3 has 13 amino acids. V dropped 3 bases and J dropped 6 bases, with 12 bases sitting between them.

The rearrangement joins TRBV28 to TRBJ2-2; 8 bases are a match to TRBD2. CDR3 length: 15 amino acids. Germline loops: CDR1 MDHEN, CDR2 SYDVKM. The V and J ends lost 7 bases and 2 bases, in that order; junction bases with no gene match: 6. In DNA, the CDR3 is TGTGCCAGCACCAGCGGGGGAATTAACACCGGGGAGCTGTTTTTT. This encodes CASTSGGINTGELFF.

The chain employs TRBV12-3 or TRBV12-4 and TRBJ2-5; possibly TRBD1 or TRBD2 for D (5 bases each). V was trimmed by 6 bases and J by 1 base, leaving 15 bases between them. The CDR3 length is 15 residues. The CDR3 bases are TGTGCCAGCAGCTGGGACGGCGGAGTCCAAGAGACCCAGTACTTC. Translation gives CASSWDGGVQETQYF.

The chain couples TRBV5-1 to TRBJ2-7; 8 bases align to TRBD2. The CDR3 consists of 14 residues. The J segment lost 6 bases and the V segment lost 2 bases, leaving 7 bases of the junction unmatched. From germline, CDR1 is SGHRS and CDR2 YFSETQ. The CDR3 region has the DNA TGCGCCAGCAGCTTCGGGACTAGTCGCTCCGAGCAGTACTTC. Its translation: CASSFGTSRSEQYF.

The CDR3 DNA sequence: TGCGCCAGCAGCTTAAAGGAAGGAAATAATGAAAAACTGTTTTTT. Encoded protein: CASSLKEGNNEKLFF. The chain recombines TRBV5-1 with TRBJ1-4; D is unresolved. The CDR3 loop spans 15 amino acids. Germline CDR1 reads SGHRS; CDR2 reads YFSETQ. The ends were cut back, 2 bases at V and 4 bases at J, with 12 bases in the middle.

This clonotype has just a few counts. The chain joins TRBV15 to TRBJ2-1; D gene unclear. With 1 base removed from V and 8 bases from J, the gap between germline ends came to 9 bases. Germline V lookup: CDR1 LNHNV, CDR2 YYDKDF (reference sequence). The CDR3 loop spans 13 amino acids. CDR3 in amino acids: CATSRAPKDEQFF. CDR3 coding DNA: TGTGCCACCAGCAGAGCTCCGAAGGATGAGCAGTTCTTC.

The table lists this clonotype with a few counts. This chain joins TRBV25-1 and TRBJ2-3; 9 nucleotides agree with TRBD1. Germline CDR1 is MGHDK and CDR2 is SYGVNS. CDR3 length equals 15 residues. The junction had 7 bases not matched to a gene; V was cut back by 3 bases and J by 6 bases. Here the CDR3 DNA reads TGTGCCAGCAGTGAGGGGGACAGGGTAACCGATACGCAGTATTTT. Amino acid sequence: CASSEGDRVTDTQYF. The whole variable domain, filled in from reference TRBV25-1 and TRBJ2-3, reads EADIYQTPRYLVIGTGKKITLECSQTMGHDKMYWYQQDPGMELHLIHYSYGVNSTEKGDLSSESTVSRIRTEHFPLTLESARPSHTSQYLCASSEGDRVTDTQYFGPGTRLTVL.